The rows below give T cell receptor beta chains drawn from one sample of a study of T cell responses to AZD1222 COVID-19 vaccine. Some clones are missing from TCRdb's copy, which holds only in-frame ones; the method was immunoSEQ multiplex PCR. The table shows a few hundred thousand clones, with about 92% occurring only once. The source material was peripheral blood, sampled on day 0 of AZD1222 vaccination. The source of these receptors is an adult in good health. CDR3s include the opening cysteine and the closing phenylalanine or tryptophan. Fields, in order: D gene, V gene, clone size, J gene, CDR3 DNA, CDR3 protein. D genes are given only for firm matches. Some rows mark clone size as missing; the rest say once, few, many or name a class of expanded clone.

d_call: -
v_call: TRBV28
clone_size: -
j_call: TRBJ2-5
cdr3_nt: TGTGCCAGCCTAGACCGCATGCGAGAGACCCAGTACTTC
cdr3_aa: CASLDRMRETQYF

d_call: -
v_call: TRBV5-1
clone_size: -
j_call: TRBJ2-3
cdr3_nt: TGCGCCAGCAGTTCGGGGGCTTTTGGCACAGATACGCAGTATTTT
cdr3_aa: CASSSGAFGTDTQYF

d_call: TRBD2
v_call: TRBV5-1
clone_size: once
j_call: TRBJ2-3
cdr3_nt: TGCGCCAGCAGCTATAGCGGGAGGGCTAGCACAGATACGCAGTATTTT
cdr3_aa: CASSYSGRASTDTQYF

d_call: -
v_call: TRBV20-1
clone_size: -
j_call: TRBJ2-2
cdr3_nt: TGCAGTGCTAAATCCACCGGGGAGCTGTTTTTT
cdr3_aa: CSAKSTGELFF

d_call: -
v_call: TRBV3-1/TRBV3-2
clone_size: -
j_call: TRBJ1-1
cdr3_nt: TGTGCCAGCAGCCAAGAAACCCACGGTGAAGCTTTCTTT
cdr3_aa: CASSQETHGEAFF

d_call: -
v_call: TRBV2
clone_size: -
j_call: TRBJ2-1
cdr3_nt: TGTGCCAGCTCCTCCGAGACTAGAGAGTTCTTC
cdr3_aa: CASSSETREFF

d_call: -
v_call: TRBV7-8
clone_size: -
j_call: TRBJ1-6
cdr3_nt: TGTGCCAGCAGCTCACTTTTGGGGGCAGTTAATTCACCCCTCCACTTT
cdr3_aa: CASSSLLGAVNSPLHF

d_call: -
v_call: TRBV7-2
clone_size: -
j_call: TRBJ1-6
cdr3_nt: TGTGCCAGCAACTTAGGGTGGGATTCACCCCTCCACTTT
cdr3_aa: CASNLGWDSPLHF

d_call: -
v_call: TRBV5-1
clone_size: once
j_call: TRBJ2-5
cdr3_nt: TGCGCCAGCAGCTTGGTACCAGGTCGTCAAGAGACCCAGTACTTC
cdr3_aa: CASSLVPGRQETQYF

d_call: TRBD1
v_call: TRBV5-6
clone_size: -
j_call: TRBJ2-3
cdr3_nt: TGTGCCAGCAGCTTGGTGGACAGGGGCACAGATACGCAGTATTTT
cdr3_aa: CASSLVDRGTDTQYF

d_call: -
v_call: TRBV18
clone_size: -
j_call: TRBJ2-4
cdr3_nt: TGTGCCAGCTCACCGCCGAGTGGAAGGGAGGGGGTTCAGTACTTC
cdr3_aa: CASSPPSGREGVQYF

d_call: -
v_call: TRBV19
clone_size: -
j_call: TRBJ1-5
cdr3_nt: TGTGCCTCCCGGGCGGGGCAGAATAGCAATCAGCCCCAGCATTTT
cdr3_aa: CASRAGQNSNQPQHF

d_call: -
v_call: TRBV11-2
clone_size: -
j_call: TRBJ1-2
cdr3_nt: TGTGCCAGCAGCCATTGGACAAGGCAGGGCTACACCTTC
cdr3_aa: CASSHWTRQGYTF

d_call: -
v_call: TRBV28
clone_size: -
j_call: TRBJ1-1
cdr3_nt: TGTGCCAGCAGTTTGGGTGGTTTCGGAGCTTTCTTT
cdr3_aa: CASSLGGFGAFF

d_call: -
v_call: TRBV3-1/TRBV3-2
clone_size: -
j_call: TRBJ1-2
cdr3_nt: TGTGCCAGCAGCCCTACACGCAGGGCCCACTATGGCTACACCTTC
cdr3_aa: CASSPTRRAHYGYTF

d_call: -
v_call: TRBV6-1
clone_size: -
j_call: TRBJ2-7
cdr3_nt: TGTGCCAGCAGTGAAGCTGGATGGGGGGCGGGCTACGAGCAGTACTTC
cdr3_aa: CASSEAGWGAGYEQYF

d_call: -
v_call: TRBV11-2
clone_size: once
j_call: TRBJ1-1
cdr3_nt: TGTGCCAGCAGCTTCCCCGCCTCGAACACTGAAGCTTTCTTT
cdr3_aa: CASSFPASNTEAFF

d_call: -
v_call: TRBV21-1
clone_size: -
j_call: TRBJ2-1
cdr3_nt: TGTGCCAGCAGCAAAGCGTGTGTCCTCCCTCCTTACAATGAGCAGTTCTTC
cdr3_aa: CASSKACVLPPYNEQFF

d_call: TRBD1
v_call: TRBV5-1
clone_size: -
j_call: TRBJ2-3
cdr3_nt: TGCGCCAGCAGCTTGGAAACAGGGGGCAGCACAGATACGCAGTATTTT
cdr3_aa: CASSLETGGSTDTQYF

d_call: -
v_call: TRBV4-2
clone_size: -
j_call: TRBJ1-1
cdr3_nt: TGTGCCAGCAGCCCTGGGGAAGGGGGGCTGGGAACTGAAGCTTTCTTT
cdr3_aa: CASSPGEGGLGTEAFF

d_call: -
v_call: TRBV7-9
clone_size: -
j_call: TRBJ1-5
cdr3_nt: TGTGCCAGCAGCTTGGGGACAAACCAGCCCCAGCATTTT
cdr3_aa: CASSLGTNQPQHF

d_call: TRBD1
v_call: TRBV27
clone_size: -
j_call: TRBJ1-5
cdr3_nt: TGTGCCAGCAGACCTGGGACAGTTAGCAATCAGCCCCAGCATTTT
cdr3_aa: CASRPGTVSNQPQHF

d_call: -
v_call: TRBV7-3
clone_size: -
j_call: TRBJ2-1
cdr3_nt: TGTGCCAGCAGCGTAGACACGTACAATGAGCAGTTCTTC
cdr3_aa: CASSVDTYNEQFF

d_call: -
v_call: TRBV7-8
clone_size: -
j_call: TRBJ2-2
cdr3_nt: TGTGCCAGCAGCTCAGCGAAAAGGGGGACCGGGGAGCTGTTTTTT
cdr3_aa: CASSSAKRGTGELFF

d_call: TRBD1
v_call: TRBV5-1
clone_size: -
j_call: TRBJ1-4
cdr3_nt: TGCGCCAGCAGCTCCGGACAGGCGGCTGAAAAACTGTTTTTT
cdr3_aa: CASSSGQAAEKLFF